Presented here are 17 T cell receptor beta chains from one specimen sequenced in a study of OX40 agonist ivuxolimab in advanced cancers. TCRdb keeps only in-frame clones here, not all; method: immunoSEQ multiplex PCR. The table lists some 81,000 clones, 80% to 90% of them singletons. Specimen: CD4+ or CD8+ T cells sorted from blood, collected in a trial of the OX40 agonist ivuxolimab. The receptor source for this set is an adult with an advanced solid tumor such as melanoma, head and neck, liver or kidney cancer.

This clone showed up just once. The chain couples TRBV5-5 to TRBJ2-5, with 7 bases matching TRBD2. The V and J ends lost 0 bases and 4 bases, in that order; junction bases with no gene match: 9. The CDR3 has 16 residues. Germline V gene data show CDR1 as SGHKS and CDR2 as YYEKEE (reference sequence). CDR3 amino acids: CASSLAGGGWIETQYF. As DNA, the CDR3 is TGTGCCAGCAGCTTGGCCGGGGGAGGGTGGATAGAGACCCAGTACTTC.

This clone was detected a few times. The CDR3 DNA is TGTGCCAGCAGTCCTCCACATGGCGGCCCCAAAAACATTCAGTACTTC. It encodes CASSPPHGGPKNIQYF. The chain recombines TRBV28 with TRBJ2-4, with unresolved D. CDR3 length: 16 amino acids. CDR1 MDHEN and CDR2 SYDVKM come from the germline V gene. V lost 5 bases, J lost 2 bases, and 16 bases lay in between.

In nucleotides, the CDR3 is TGTGCCAGCAGCACCGGTAAAGGCAACATTCAAGAGACCCAGTACTTC. This gives the protein CASSTGKGNIQETQYF. The gene calls are TRBV14 and TRBJ2-5, with no clear D. The V end lost 5 bases, the J end lost 2 bases, and 18 bases lay between the germline ends. Germline V gives CDR1 SGHDN, CDR2 FVKESK. The CDR3 extends over 16 amino acids. Full variable domain (rest looked up from reference TRBV14 and TRBJ2-5): EAGVTQFPSHSVIEKGQTVTLRCDPISGHDNLYWYRRVMGKEIKFLLHFVKESKQDESGMPNNRFLAERTGGTYSTLKVQPAELEDSGVYFCASSTGKGNIQETQYFGPGTRLLVL.

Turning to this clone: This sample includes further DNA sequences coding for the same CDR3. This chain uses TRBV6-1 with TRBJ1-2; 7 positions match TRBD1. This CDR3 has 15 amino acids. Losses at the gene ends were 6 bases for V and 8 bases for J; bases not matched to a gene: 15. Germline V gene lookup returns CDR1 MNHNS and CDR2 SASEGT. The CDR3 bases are TGTGCCAGCAGACCAAAGGACAGGCCTGGGGGGGGCTACACCTTC. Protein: CASRPKDRPGGGYTF.

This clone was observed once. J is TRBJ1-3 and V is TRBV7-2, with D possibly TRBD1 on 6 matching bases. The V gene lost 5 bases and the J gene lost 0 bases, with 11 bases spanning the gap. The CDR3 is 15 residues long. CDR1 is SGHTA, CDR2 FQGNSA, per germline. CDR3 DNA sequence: TGTGCCAGCAGCGAGGGACACTACTCTGGAAACACCATATATTTT. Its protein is CASSEGHYSGNTIYF.

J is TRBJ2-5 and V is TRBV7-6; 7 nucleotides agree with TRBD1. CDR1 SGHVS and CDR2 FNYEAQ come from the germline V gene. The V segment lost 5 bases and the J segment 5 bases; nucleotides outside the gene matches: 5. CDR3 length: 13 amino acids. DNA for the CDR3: TGTGCCAGCAGCATCGACAGGGTTGAGACCCAGTACTTC. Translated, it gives CASSIDRVETQYF.

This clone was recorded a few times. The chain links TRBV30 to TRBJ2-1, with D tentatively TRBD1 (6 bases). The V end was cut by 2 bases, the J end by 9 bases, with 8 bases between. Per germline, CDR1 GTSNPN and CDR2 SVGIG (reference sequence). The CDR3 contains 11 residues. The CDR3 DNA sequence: TGTGCCTGGAGTCGGGACATTGAGCAGTTCTTC. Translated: CAWSRDIEQFF. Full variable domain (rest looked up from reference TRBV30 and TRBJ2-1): SQTIHQWPATLVQPVGSPLSLECTVEGTSNPNLYWYRQAAGRGLQLLFYSVGIGQISSEVPQNLSASRPQDRQFILSSKKLLLSDSGFYLCAWSRDIEQFFGPGTRLTVL.

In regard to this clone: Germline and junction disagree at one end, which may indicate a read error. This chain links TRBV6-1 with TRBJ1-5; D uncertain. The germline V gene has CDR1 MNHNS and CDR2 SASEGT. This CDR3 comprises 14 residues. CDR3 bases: TGTACCAGCAGTGAAACGAATAGCAATCAGCCCCAGCATTTT. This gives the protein CTSSETNSNQPQHF.

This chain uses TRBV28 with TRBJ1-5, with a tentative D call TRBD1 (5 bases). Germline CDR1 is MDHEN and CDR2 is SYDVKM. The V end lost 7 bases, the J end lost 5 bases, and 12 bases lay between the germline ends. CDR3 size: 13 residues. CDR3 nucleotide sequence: TGTGCCAGCATGGTCCAGGGACATCAGCCCCAGCATTTT. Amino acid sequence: CASMVQGHQPQHF.

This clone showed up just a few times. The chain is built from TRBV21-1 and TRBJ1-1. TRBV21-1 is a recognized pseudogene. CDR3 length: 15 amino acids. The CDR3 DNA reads TGTGCCAGCAGCAAAGTAAGGGTCGGAAACACTGAAGCTTTCTTT. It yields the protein CASSKVRVGNTEAFF.

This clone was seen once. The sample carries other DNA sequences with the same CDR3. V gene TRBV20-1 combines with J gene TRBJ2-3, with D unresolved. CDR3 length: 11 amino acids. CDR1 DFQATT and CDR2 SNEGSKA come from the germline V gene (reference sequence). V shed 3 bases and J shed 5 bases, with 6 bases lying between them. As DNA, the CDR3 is TGCAGTGCTAGTGAAGAAGATACGCAGTATTTT. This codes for CSASEEDTQYF.

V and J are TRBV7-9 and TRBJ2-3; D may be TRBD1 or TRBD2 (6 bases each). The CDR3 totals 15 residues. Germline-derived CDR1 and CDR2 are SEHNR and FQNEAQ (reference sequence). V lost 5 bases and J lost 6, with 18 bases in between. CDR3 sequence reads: CASSVGGLGGDTQYF. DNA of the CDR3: TGTGCCAGCAGCGTCGGGGGCCTAGGAGGTGATACGCAGTATTTT.

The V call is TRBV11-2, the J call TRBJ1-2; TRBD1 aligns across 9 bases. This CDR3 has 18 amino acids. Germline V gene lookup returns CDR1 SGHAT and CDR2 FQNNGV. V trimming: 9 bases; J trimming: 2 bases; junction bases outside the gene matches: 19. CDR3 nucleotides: TGTGCCAGTAGCCCGGCCGGGCGAGGACAGGGGACCAACTATGGCTACACCTTC. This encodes CASSPAGRGQGTNYGYTF.

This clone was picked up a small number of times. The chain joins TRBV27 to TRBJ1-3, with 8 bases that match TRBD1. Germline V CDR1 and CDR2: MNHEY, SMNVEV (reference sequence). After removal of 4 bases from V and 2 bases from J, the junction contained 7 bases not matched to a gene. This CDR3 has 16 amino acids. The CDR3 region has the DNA TGTGCCAGCAGTTCCACGGGACAGGCCCCTGGAAACACCATATATTTT. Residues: CASSSTGQAPGNTIYF.

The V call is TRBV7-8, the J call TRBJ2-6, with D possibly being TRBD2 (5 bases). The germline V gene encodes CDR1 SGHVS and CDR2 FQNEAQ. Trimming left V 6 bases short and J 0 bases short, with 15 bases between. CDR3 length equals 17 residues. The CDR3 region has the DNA TGTGCCAGCAGAGGGCCGGGAAGATTCTCTGGGGCCAACGTCCTGACTTTC. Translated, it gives CASRGPGRFSGANVLTF.

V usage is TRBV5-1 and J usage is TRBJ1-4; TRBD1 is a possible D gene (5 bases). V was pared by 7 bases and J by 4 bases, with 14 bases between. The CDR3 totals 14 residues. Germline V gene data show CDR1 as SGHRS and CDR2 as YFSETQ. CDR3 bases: TGCGCCAGCTGCGACGTGGGGGTTAATGAAAAACTGTTTTTT. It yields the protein CASCDVGVNEKLFF.

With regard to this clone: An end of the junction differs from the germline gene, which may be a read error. CDR3 amino acids: CASSPGLAADTQYF. DNA of the CDR3: TGTGCTAGCAGCCCGGGACTAGCGGCAGATACGCAGTATTTT. The chain joins TRBV7-7 to TRBJ2-3; 11 nucleotides agree with TRBD2. The germline V gene has CDR1 SSHAT and CDR2 FNYEAQ (reference sequence). The CDR3 runs 14 residues.